This passage covers 20 T cell receptor beta chains from one sample sequenced in a study of lymphopenia after photon versus proton radiotherapy. Profiled with immunoSEQ multiplex PCR; TCRdb holds only in-frame clones, not every one. The table lists 35,000 to 50,000 clones, about 90% of them singletons. The sample was peripheral blood, taken from a patient treated with photon-based radiotherapy. All receptors come from a man between 60 and 75 years old with cholangiocarcinoma.

The V and J genes are TRBV28 and TRBJ2-5, with 8 bases matching TRBD2. CDR3 length equals 16 residues. Trimming removed 6 bases from V and 7 bases from J; junction bases left unmatched: 16. CDR1 is MDHEN, CDR2 SYDVKM, per germline. CDR3 in amino acids: CASSSMNGGARGTQYF. The CDR3 nucleotides are TGTGCCAGCAGCTCGATGAACGGGGGGGCCCGTGGGACCCAGTACTTC.

V and J are TRBV12-5 and TRBJ2-1; 9 nucleotides agree with TRBD1. This CDR3 is built from 15 residues. V lost 6 bases and J lost 5; bases outside the gene matches: 8. Germline V lookup: CDR1 LGHNT, CDR2 FRNRAP. The CDR3 bases are TGTGCTAGTGGGTCCCGGGACAGGGATAACAATGAGCAGTTCTTC. This encodes CASGSRDRDNNEQFF. Filled out from reference TRBV12-5 and TRBJ2-1, the complete variable domain reads DARVTQTPRHKVTEMGQEVTMRCQPILGHNTVFWYRQTMMQGLELLAYFRNRAPLDDSGMPKDRFSAEMPDATLATLKIQPSEPRDSAVYFCASGSRDRDNNEQFFGPGTRLTVL.

This clone was seen more than once but under ten times. The chain couples TRBV6-5 to TRBJ1-6, with a possible D match to TRBD1 (5 bases). V shed 6 bases and J shed 7 bases, with 10 bases lying between them. Germline V CDR1 and CDR2: MNHEY, SVGAGI. The CDR3 loop spans 13 amino acids. The CDR3 DNA reads TGTGCCAGCAGAGGGCAGGGAAATTCACCCCTCCACTTT. Translated: CASRGQGNSPLHF.

V usage is TRBV7-2 and J usage is TRBJ2-2, with 9 bases matching TRBD2. Trimming at V came to 0 bases and at J to 4 bases, leaving 9 bases not matched to a gene. The germline V gene encodes CDR1 SGHTA and CDR2 FQGNSA. CDR3 length equals 18 residues. The CDR3 coding sequence is TGTGCCAGCAGCTTAGCGCTAAGGCTAGCGGGAAGCACCGGGGAGCTGTTTTTT. Amino acids: CASSLALRLAGSTGELFF.

The chain employs TRBV18 and TRBJ2-2; no definite D call. Germline values: CDR1 KGHSH, CDR2 LQKENI. This CDR3 is built from 14 residues. Deletions cut 3 bases from V and 1 base from J, with 6 bases between. The CDR3 loop reads CASSPRQNTGELFF. The CDR3 nucleotides read TGTGCCAGCTCACCGCGACAGAACACCGGGGAGCTGTTTTTT.

The chain is built from TRBV7-6 and TRBJ2-2; 9 bases align to TRBD1. Germline-derived CDR1 and CDR2 are SGHVS and FNYEAQ. The V gene end was trimmed by 3 bases and the J gene end by 4 bases; junction bases not matched to a gene: 6. The CDR3 sequence is 16 residues long. The CDR3 is CASSFFGTGSTGELFF. In DNA form, the CDR3 reads TGTGCCAGCAGCTTTTTCGGGACAGGGAGCACCGGGGAGCTGTTTTTT.

The V call is TRBV2, the J call TRBJ2-2; TRBD2 agrees at 13 bases. The CDR3 is made up of 15 amino acids. Unmatched junction bases numbered 4, after V lost 6 bases and J lost 6 bases. Looked up from germline, CDR1 is SNHLY and CDR2 is FYNNEI. Written as DNA, the CDR3 is TGTGCCAGCAGGGGGACTAGCGGGGTCTCCGGGGAGCTGTTTTTT. It translates to CASRGTSGVSGELFF.

The chain carries TRBV10-1 and TRBJ1-4, with a weak D call TRBD1 (5 bases). Germline V gene sequence: CDR1 WNHNN, CDR2 SYGVQD (reference sequence). This CDR3 comprises 14 residues. V was clipped by 3 bases and J by 8 bases, with 13 bases between them. The CDR3 nucleotides are TGCGCCAGCAGTGATCCCGGGACTGCAGAAAAACTGTTTTTT. Protein product: CASSDPGTAEKLFF.

For the CDR3, the DNA is TGTGCCAGCAGCTTAGGGCTGACTAGCGGGGGGAAAGATACGCAGTATTTT. Translated, it gives CASSLGLTSGGKDTQYF. V and J are TRBV5-5 and TRBJ2-3, with TRBD2 identical over 13 bases. The CDR3 has 17 amino acids. Germline V gene data show CDR1 as SGHKS and CDR2 as YYEKEE (reference sequence). V trimming: 2 bases; J trimming: 5 bases; junction bases outside the gene matches: 8.

The V gene is TRBV10-3, the J gene TRBJ2-2; D remains ambiguous. The length of the CDR3 is 13 residues. Germline CDR1 is ENHRY and CDR2 is SYGVKD. The V gene lost 10 bases and the J gene lost 3 bases, with 12 bases spanning the gap. In DNA, the CDR3 is TGTGCCACCATGAGGCCCGACACCGGGGAGCTGTTTTTT. It specifies CATMRPDTGELFF.

The chain joins TRBV25-1 to TRBJ2-7; 15 bases map to TRBD2. The germline CDR1 and CDR2 sequences are MGHDK and SYGVNS. There are 17 residues in the CDR3. Germline trimming cut 6 bases from V and 3 bases from J; bases unmatched to any gene: 9. CDR3 nucleotide sequence: TGTGCCAGCAGAGGGGGACTAGCGGGAGGATCAATCTACGAGCAGTACTTC. It codes for CASRGGLAGGSIYEQYF.

This clone was seen a single time. The chain is built from TRBV28 and TRBJ2-7; no clear D. V lost 6 bases and J lost 2, with 14 bases in between. The CDR3 extends over 14 amino acids. The germline CDR1 and CDR2 sequences are MDHEN and SYDVKM. The CDR3 bases are TGTGCCAGCAGCGGCCCCCAAGGCCCCTACGAGCAGTACTTC. Residues: CASSGPQGPYEQYF.

This sequence joins TRBV28 and TRBJ2-7, with a possible D match to TRBD2 (5 bases). The CDR3 loop spans 14 amino acids. CDR1 is MDHEN and CDR2 is SYDVKM in the germline V gene. V lost 6 bases to trimming and J lost 4 bases, with 16 bases between them. The CDR3 here is CASSTGMKVYEQYF. The CDR3 region has the DNA TGTGCCAGCAGCACGGGGATGAAAGTTTACGAGCAGTACTTC.

The rearrangement links TRBV5-5 to TRBJ2-7; D call uncertain. V was pared by 0 bases and J by 1 base, with 8 bases between. Germline V lookup: CDR1 SGHKS, CDR2 YYEKEE (reference sequence). This CDR3 has 14 amino acids. The CDR3 DNA is TGTGCCAGCAGCTTGGGACCGCCGTCCTACGAGCAGTACTTC. Translating it yields CASSLGPPSYEQYF.

This chain connects TRBV18 to TRBJ2-3; D is ambiguous. CDR1 is KGHSH and CDR2 is LQKENI in the germline V gene. The CDR3 has 13 amino acids. V was trimmed by 5 bases and J by 0 bases, leaving 6 bases between them. The CDR3 loop is CASSTDSTDTQYF. The CDR3, as DNA: TGTGCCAGCTCAACCGATAGCACAGATACGCAGTATTTT.

The CDR3 reads CASQQGTSTTEQYF. CDR3 DNA sequence: TGTGCCAGCCAGCAGGGGACAAGTACGACAGAGCAGTACTTC. J is TRBJ2-7 and V is TRBV2; a possible D gene is TRBD1 (6 bases). Germline-derived CDR1 and CDR2 are SNHLY and FYNNEI. V lost 8 bases and J lost 7, with 21 bases in between. This CDR3 contains 14 residues.

This clone appeared a single time. The rearrangement joins TRBV7-9 to TRBJ2-7; D may be TRBD2 (5 bases). CDR1 and CDR2 (germline): SEHNR, FQNEAQ (reference sequence). The length of the CDR3 is 13 residues. The V end lost 5 bases, the J end lost 5 bases, and 13 bases lay between the germline ends. For the CDR3, the DNA is TGTGCCAGCAGCGTGTGGACTGGGAACGAGCAGTACTTC. Translating gives CASSVWTGNEQYF.

The rearrangement uses TRBV9 and TRBJ1-3, with D maybe TRBD1 (6 bases). Germline-derived CDR1 and CDR2 are SGDLS and YYNGEE. V lost 4 bases and J 4 bases, leaving 12 bases between the germline ends. CDR3 length: 14 amino acids. CDR3: CASSPRGAGNTIYF. The CDR3 nucleotides are TGTGCCAGCAGCCCCCGGGGGGCAGGAAACACCATATATTTT.

The chain has TRBV10-3 and TRBJ2-1; 12 bases map to TRBD2. This CDR3 is built from 15 residues. Germline assignment: CDR1 ENHRY and CDR2 SYGVKD. J gave up 5 bases and V 3 bases, and 2 bases lay outside the gene matches. The CDR3, as DNA: TGTGCCATCAGTGACTGGACTAGCGGGGACAATGAGCAGTTCTTC. This sequence encodes CAISDWTSGDNEQFF.

In this sample, this clone turned up a few times. The chain couples TRBV7-8 to TRBJ2-5; D not certain. Trimming removed 1 base at V and 1 base at J, with 7 bases between. From germline, CDR1 is SGHVS and CDR2 FQNEAQ. The CDR3 contains 14 residues. The CDR3 region has the DNA TGTGCCAGCAGCTTAGTCGCCACCCAAGAGACCCAGTACTTC. It specifies CASSLVATQETQYF.